This TCR beta chain was sequenced during a study of blood T cell repertoires in COVID-19. The overall study: Sample material is recorded as cDNA or gDNA derived from T cells, B-cell-depleted T cells, or PBMCs.

Only in-frame clones appear in the TCRdb table, and some are missing; sequencing was by immunoSEQ multiplex PCR. The sample records some 69,000 clones, over 70% being singletons. The CDR3 runs to 12 residues. The V end lost 11 bases, the J end lost 4 bases, and 12 bases lay between the germline ends. Germline assignment: CDR1 LNHDA and CDR2 SQIVND (reference sequence). The clonotype originates from a man older than 75 with active or convalescent COVID-19. Sequencing input: peripheral blood. V usage is TRBV19 and J usage is TRBJ1-3; D possibly corresponds to TRBD1 (6 bases). Here the CDR3 DNA reads TGTGCCGTAACAGGGTCAGGAAACACCATATATTTT. It specifies CAVTGSGNTIYF. Full variable domain (rest looked up from reference TRBV19 and TRBJ1-3): DGGITQSPKYLFRKEGQNVTLSCEQNLNHDAMYWYRQDPGQGLRLIYYSQIVNDFQKGDIAEGYSVSREKKESFPLTVTSAQKNPTAFYLCAVTGSGNTIYFGEGSWLTVV.